This T cell receptor beta chain was profiled in a study of technical replicates of blood from several donors. The CDR3 has 15 amino acids. Per the germline V gene, CDR1 is MRHNA and CDR2 is SNTAGT. V lost 3 bases, J lost 6 bases, and 2 bases stayed unmatched. Measured with immunoSEQ multiplex PCR; TCRdb has only the in-frame clones, and not every one. The sample shows about 74,000 clones, about 89% of them seen only once. The clonotype comes from a human donor in good health. This chain links TRBV6-4 with TRBJ2-3; the match to TRBD2 covers 14 bases. Source material: T cells isolated from PBMCs. The DNA of the CDR3 is TGTGCCAGCAGTGAGGGGACTAGCGGGAGTGATACGCAGTATTTT. This sequence encodes CASSEGTSGSDTQYF.